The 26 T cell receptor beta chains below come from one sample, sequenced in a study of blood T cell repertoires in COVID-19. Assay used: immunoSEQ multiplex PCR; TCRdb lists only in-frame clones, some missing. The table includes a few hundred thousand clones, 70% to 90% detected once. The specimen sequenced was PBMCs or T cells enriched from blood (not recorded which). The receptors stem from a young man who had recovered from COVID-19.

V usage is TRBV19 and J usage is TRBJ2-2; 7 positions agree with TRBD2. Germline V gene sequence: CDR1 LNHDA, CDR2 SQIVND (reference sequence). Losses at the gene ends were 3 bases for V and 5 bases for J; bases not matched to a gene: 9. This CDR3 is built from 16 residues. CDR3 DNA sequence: TGTGCCAGTAGTATCGGACTAGGCCCCAGAACCGGGGAGCTGTTTTTT. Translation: CASSIGLGPRTGELFF.

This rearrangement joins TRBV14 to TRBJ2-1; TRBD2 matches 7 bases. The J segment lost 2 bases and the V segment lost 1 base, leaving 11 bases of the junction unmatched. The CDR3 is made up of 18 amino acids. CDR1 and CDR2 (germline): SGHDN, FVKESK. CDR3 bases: TGTGCCAGCAGCCAAGGGTCGGTGCTAGCGGCTACCTACAATGAGCAGTTCTTC. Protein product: CASSQGSVLAATYNEQFF.

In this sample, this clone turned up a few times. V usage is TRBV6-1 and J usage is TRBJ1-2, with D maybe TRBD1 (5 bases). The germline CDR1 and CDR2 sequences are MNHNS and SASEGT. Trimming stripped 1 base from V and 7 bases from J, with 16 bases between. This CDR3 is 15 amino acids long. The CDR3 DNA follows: TGTGCCAGCAGTGAAGTCTGGGGCTCCGGCGGTGGCTACACCTTC. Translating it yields CASSEVWGSGGGYTF.

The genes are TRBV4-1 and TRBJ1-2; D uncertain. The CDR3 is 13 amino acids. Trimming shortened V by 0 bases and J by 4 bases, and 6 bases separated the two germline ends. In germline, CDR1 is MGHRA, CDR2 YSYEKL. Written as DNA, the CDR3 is TGCGCCAGCAGCCAAGATGAGGGCTATGGCTACACCTTC. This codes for CASSQDEGYGYTF.

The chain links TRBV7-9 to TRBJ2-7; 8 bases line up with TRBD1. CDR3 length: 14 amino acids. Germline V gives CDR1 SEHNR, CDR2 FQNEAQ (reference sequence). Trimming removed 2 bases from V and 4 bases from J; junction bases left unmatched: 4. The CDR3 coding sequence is TGTGCCAGCAGCTTATCTGGACAGGGTTACGAGCAGTACTTC. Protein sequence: CASSLSGQGYEQYF.

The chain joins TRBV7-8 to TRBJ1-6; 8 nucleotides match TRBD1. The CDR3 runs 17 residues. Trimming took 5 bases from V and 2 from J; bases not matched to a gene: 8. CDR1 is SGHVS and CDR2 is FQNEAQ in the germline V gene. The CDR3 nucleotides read TGTGCCAGCAGCCTACCGCGACAGGGGCCCTATAATTCACCCCTCCACTTT. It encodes CASSLPRQGPYNSPLHF. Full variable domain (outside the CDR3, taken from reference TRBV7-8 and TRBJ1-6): GAGVSQSPRYKVAKRGQDVALRCDPISGHVSLFWYQQALGQGPEFLTYFQNEAQLDKSGLPSDRFFAERPEGSVSTLKIQRTQQEDSAVYLCASSLPRQGPYNSPLHFGNGTRLTVT.

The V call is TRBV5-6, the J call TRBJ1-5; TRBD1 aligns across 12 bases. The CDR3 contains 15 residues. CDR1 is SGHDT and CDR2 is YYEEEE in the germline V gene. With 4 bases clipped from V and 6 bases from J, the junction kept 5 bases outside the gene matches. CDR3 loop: CASSPGQGAGQPQHF. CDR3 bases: TGTGCCAGCAGCCCGGGACAGGGGGCTGGTCAGCCCCAGCATTTT.

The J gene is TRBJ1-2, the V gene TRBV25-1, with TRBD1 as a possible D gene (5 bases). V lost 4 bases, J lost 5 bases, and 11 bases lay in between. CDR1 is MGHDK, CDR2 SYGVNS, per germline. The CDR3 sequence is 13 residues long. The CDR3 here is CASSGPGGYGYTF. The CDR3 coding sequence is TGTGCCAGCAGTGGACCCGGGGGATATGGCTACACCTTC.

The CDR3 region is CASSQDRGGTQPQHF. CDR3 coding DNA: TGTGCCAGCAGCCAAGATCGGGGGGGCACCCAGCCCCAGCATTTT. The chain carries TRBV3-1 (or the pseudogene TRBV3-2) and TRBJ1-5, with TRBD1 as a possible D gene (6 bases). Germline V gives CDR1 LGHDT, CDR2 YNNKEL (reference sequence). Trimming pared 0 bases from V and 7 bases from J, leaving 13 bases between. The CDR3 runs to 15 residues.

In DNA form, the CDR3 reads TGTGCCAGCAGTGACTTCGCGGGAGGCCCCACAGATACGCAGTATTTT. It yields the protein CASSDFAGGPTDTQYF. The chain couples TRBV6-4 to TRBJ2-3, with 8 nucleotides matching TRBD2. Germline loops: CDR1 MRHNA, CDR2 SNTAGT. With V trimmed by 1 base and J by 2 bases, 5 bases remained unmatched. This CDR3 has 16 amino acids.

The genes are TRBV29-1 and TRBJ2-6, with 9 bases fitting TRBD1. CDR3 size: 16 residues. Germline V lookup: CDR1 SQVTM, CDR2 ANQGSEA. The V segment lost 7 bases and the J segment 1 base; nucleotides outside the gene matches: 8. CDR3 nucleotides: TGCAGCGCCCGGGACAGGGACTTGTCTGGGGCCAACGTCCTGACTTTC. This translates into CSARDRDLSGANVLTF. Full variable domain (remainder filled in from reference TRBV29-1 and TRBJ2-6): SAVISQKPSRDICQRGTSLTIQCQVDSQVTMMFWYRQQPGQSLTLIATANQGSEATYESGFVIDKFPISRPNLTFSTLTVSNMSPEDSSIYLCSARDRDLSGANVLTFGAGSRLTVL.

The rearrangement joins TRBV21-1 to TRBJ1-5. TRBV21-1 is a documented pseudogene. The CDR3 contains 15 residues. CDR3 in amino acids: CASSKGGTSNQPQHF. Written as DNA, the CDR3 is TGTGCCAGCAGCAAAGGAGGCACTAGCAATCAGCCCCAGCATTTT.

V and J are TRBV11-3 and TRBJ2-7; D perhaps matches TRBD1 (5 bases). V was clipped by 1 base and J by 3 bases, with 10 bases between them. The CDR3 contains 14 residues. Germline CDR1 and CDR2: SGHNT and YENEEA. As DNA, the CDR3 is TGTGCCAGCAGCTTAGCAGGGTTGGGCTACGAGCAGTACTTC. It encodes CASSLAGLGYEQYF.

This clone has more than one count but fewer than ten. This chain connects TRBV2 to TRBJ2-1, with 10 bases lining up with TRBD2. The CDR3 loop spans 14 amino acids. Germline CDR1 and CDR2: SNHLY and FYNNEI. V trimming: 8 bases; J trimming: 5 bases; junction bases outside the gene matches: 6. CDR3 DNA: TGTGCCAGCTTTAGCGGGAGGAGAAACAATGAGCAGTTCTTC. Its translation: CASFSGRRNNEQFF.

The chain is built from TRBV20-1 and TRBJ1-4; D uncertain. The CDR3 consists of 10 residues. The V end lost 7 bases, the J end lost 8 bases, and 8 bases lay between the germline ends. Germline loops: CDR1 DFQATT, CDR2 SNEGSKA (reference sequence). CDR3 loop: CSVVREKLFF. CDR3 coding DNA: TGCAGTGTAGTGAGGGAAAAACTGTTTTTT.

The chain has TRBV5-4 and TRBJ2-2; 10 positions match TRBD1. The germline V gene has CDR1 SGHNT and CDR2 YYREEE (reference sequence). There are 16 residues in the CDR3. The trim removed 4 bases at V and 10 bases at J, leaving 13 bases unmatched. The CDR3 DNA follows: TGTGCCAGCAGCCGCCGGGACAGGGGAGGATTCATGGAGCTGTTTTTT. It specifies CASSRRDRGGFMELFF.

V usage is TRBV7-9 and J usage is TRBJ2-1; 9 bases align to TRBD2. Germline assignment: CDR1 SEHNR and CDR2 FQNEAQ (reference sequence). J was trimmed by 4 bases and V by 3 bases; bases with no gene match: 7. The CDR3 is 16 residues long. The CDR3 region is CASSFLIAGDYNEQFF. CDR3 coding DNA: TGTGCCAGCAGCTTTCTGATAGCGGGAGATTACAATGAGCAGTTCTTC. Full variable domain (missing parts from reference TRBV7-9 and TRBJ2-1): DTGVSQNPRHKITKRGQNVTFRCDPISEHNRLYWYRQTLGQGPEFLTYFQNEAQLEKSRLLSDRFSAERPKGSFSTLEIQRTEQGDSAMYLCASSFLIAGDYNEQFFGPGTRLTVL.

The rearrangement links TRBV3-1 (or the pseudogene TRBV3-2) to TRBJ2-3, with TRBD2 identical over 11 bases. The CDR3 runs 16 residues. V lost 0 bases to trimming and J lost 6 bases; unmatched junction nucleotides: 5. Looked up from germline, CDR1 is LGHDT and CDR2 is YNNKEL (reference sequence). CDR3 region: CASSQDRLAGRDTQYF. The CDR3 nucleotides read TGTGCCAGCAGCCAAGATCGACTAGCGGGAAGGGATACGCAGTATTTT.

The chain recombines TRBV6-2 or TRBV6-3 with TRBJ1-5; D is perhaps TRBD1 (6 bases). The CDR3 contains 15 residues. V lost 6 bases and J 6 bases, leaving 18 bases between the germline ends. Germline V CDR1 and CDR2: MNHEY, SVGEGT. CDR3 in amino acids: CASSPGADGFQPQHF. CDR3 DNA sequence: TGTGCCAGCAGCCCAGGGGCTGACGGATTTCAGCCCCAGCATTTT.

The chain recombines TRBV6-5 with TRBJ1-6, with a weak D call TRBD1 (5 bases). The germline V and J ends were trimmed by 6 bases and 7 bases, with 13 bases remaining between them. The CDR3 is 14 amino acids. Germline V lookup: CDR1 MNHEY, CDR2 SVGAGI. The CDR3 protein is CASSRDSENSPLHF. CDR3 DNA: TGTGCCAGCAGCCGCGACAGCGAGAATTCACCCCTCCACTTT.

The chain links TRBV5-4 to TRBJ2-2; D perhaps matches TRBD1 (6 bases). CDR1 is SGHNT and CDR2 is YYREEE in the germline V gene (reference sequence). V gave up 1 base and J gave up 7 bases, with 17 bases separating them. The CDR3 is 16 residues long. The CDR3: CASSLWVPTGLGELFF. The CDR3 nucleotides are TGTGCCAGCAGCTTGTGGGTACCAACAGGGCTCGGGGAGCTGTTTTTT.

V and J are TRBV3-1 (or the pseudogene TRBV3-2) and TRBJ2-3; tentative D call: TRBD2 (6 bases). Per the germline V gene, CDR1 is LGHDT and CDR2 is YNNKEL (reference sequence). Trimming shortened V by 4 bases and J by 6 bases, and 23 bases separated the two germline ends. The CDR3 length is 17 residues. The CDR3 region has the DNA TGTGCCAGCAGCCGTCAGATAGCGGACCCCTTTGCGGATACGCAGTATTTT. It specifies CASSRQIADPFADTQYF.

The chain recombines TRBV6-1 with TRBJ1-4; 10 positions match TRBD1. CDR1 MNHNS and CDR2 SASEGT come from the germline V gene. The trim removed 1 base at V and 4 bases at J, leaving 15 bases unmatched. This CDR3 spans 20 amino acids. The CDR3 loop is CASSEEDLGQGVFLNEKLFF. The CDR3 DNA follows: TGTGCCAGCAGTGAAGAGGATTTAGGACAGGGGGTCTTCCTTAATGAAAAACTGTTTTTT.

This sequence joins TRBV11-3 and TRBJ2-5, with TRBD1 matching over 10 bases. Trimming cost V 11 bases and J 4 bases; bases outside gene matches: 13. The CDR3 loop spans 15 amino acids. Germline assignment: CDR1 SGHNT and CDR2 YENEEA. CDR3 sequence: CASNARDRGGETQYF. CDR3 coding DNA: TGTGCCTCCAACGCCCGGGACAGGGGCGGAGAGACCCAGTACTTC. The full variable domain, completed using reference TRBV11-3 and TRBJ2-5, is EAGVVQSPRYKIIEKKQPVAFWCNPISGHNTLYWYLQNLGQGPELLIRYENEEAVDDSQLPKDRFSAERLKGVDSTLKIQPAELGDSAVYLCASNARDRGGETQYFGPGTRLLVL.

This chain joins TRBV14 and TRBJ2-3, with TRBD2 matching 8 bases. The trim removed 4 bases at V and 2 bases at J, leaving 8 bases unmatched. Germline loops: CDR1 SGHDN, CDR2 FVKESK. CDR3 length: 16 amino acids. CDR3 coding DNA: TGTGCCAGCAGCCCCTATAGCGGGATTAACACAGATACGCAGTATTTT. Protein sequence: CASSPYSGINTDTQYF.

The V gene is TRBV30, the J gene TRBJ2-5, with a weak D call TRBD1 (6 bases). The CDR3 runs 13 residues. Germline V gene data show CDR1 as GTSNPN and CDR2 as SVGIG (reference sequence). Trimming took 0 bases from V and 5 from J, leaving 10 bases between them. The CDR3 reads CAWSVNRGETQYF. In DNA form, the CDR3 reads TGTGCCTGGAGTGTAAATAGGGGGGAGACCCAGTACTTC.